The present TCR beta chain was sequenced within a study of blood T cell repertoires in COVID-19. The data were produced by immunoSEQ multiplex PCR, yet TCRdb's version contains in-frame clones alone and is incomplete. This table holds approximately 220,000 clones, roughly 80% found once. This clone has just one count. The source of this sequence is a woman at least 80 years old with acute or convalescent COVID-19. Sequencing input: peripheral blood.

CDR3 region: CASSYRSNTEAFF. The CDR3 region has the DNA TGTGCCAGCAGTTACCGGTCGAACACTGAAGCTTTCTTT. This chain uses TRBV6-2 or TRBV6-3 with TRBJ1-1; no clear D. Trimming removed 2 bases at V and 1 base at J, with 5 bases between. Per the germline V gene, CDR1 is MNHEY and CDR2 is SVGEGT. This CDR3 has 13 amino acids.